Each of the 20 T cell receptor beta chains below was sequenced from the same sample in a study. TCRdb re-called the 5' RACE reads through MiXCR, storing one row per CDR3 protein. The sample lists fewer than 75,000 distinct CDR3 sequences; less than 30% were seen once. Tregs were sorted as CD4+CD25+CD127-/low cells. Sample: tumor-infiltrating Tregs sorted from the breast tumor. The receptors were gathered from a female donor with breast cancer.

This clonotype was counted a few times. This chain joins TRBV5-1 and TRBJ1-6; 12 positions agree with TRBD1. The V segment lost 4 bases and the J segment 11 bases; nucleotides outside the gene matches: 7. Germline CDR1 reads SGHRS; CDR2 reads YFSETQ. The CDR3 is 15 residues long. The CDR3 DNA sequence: TGCGCCAGCAGCCCTGGGACAGGGGGCATGACACCCCTCCACTTT. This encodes CASSPGTGGMTPLHF. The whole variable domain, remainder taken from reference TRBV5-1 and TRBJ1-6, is KAGVTQTPRYLIKTRGQQVTLSCSPISGHRSVSWYQQTPGQGLQFLFEYFSETQRNKGNFPGRFSGRQFSNSRSEMNVSTLELGDSALYLCASSPGTGGMTPLHFGNGTRLTVT.

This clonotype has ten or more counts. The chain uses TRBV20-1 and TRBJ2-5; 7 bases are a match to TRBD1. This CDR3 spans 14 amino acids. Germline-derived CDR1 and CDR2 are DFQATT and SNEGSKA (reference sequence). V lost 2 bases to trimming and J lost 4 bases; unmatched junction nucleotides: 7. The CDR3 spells CSARYYTGAETQYF. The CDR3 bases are TGCAGTGCTAGATACTATACAGGGGCAGAGACCCAGTACTTC.

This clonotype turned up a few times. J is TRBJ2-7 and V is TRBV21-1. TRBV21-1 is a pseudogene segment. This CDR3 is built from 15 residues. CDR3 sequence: CASSKDLRQPYEQYF. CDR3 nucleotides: TGTGCCAGCAGCAAAGACCTTAGGCAGCCCTACGAGCAGTACTTC.

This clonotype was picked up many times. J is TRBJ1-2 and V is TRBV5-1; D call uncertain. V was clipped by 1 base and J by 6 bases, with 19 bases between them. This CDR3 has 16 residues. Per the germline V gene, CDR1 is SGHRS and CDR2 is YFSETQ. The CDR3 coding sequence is TGCGCCAGCAGCTTGTTCGGTAGGGCCGTCTATGATGGCTACACCTTC. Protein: CASSLFGRAVYDGYTF.

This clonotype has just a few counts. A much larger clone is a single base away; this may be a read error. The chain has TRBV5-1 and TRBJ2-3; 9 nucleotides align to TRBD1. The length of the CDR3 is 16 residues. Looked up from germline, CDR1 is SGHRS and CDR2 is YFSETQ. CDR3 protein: CAGSLGTGSGTDTQYF. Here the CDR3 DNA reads TGCGCCGGCAGCTTAGGGACAGGGTCGGGCACAGATACGCAGTATTTT.

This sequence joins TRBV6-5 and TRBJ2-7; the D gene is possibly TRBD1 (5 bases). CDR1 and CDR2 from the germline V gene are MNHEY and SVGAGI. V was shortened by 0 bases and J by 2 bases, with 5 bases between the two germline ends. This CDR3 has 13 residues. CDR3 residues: CASSYSGPYEQYF. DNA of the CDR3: TGTGCCAGCAGTTACTCGGGGCCCTACGAGCAGTACTTC.

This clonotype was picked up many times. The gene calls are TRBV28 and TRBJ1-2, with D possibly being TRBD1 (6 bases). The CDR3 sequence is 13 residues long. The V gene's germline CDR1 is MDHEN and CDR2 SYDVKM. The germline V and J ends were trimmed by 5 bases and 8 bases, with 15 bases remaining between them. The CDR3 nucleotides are TGTGCCAGCAGTAAACAGGGTTACGGGGGCTACACCTTC. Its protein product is CASSKQGYGGYTF.

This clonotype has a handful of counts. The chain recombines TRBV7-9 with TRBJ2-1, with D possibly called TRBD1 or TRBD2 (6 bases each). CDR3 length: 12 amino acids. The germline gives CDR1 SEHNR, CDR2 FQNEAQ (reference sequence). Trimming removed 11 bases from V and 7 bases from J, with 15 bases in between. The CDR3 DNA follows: TGTGCCTACGCCGGGGGCGGGAATGAGCAGTTCTTC. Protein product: CAYAGGGNEQFF.

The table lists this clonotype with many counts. CDR3 sequence: CASSLGAYEQYF. CDR3 coding DNA: TGTGCCAGCAGCTTAGGGGCCTACGAGCAGTACTTC. The chain is built from TRBV7-9 and TRBJ2-7; D not resolved. Trimming pared 1 base from V and 2 bases from J, leaving 3 bases between. This CDR3 contains 12 residues. Germline-derived CDR1 and CDR2 are SEHNR and FQNEAQ (reference sequence). The full variable domain, its missing parts supplied by reference TRBV7-9 and TRBJ2-7, is DTGVSQNPRHKITKRGQNVTFRCDPISEHNRLYWYRQTLGQGPEFLTYFQNEAQLEKSRLLSDRFSAERPKGSFSTLEIQRTEQGDSAMYLCASSLGAYEQYFGPGTRLTVT.

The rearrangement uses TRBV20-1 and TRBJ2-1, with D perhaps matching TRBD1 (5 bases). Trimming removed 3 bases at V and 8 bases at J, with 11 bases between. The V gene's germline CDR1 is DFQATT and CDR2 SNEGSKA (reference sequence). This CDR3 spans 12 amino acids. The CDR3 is CSASQPRDEQFF. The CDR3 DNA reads TGCAGTGCTAGCCAACCCAGGGATGAGCAGTTCTTC.

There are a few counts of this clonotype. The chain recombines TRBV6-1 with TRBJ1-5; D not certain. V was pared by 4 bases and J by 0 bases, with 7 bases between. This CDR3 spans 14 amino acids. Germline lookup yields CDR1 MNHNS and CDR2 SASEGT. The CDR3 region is CASSGLYSNQPQHF. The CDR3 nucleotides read TGTGCCAGCAGTGGACTGTATAGCAATCAGCCCCAGCATTTT.

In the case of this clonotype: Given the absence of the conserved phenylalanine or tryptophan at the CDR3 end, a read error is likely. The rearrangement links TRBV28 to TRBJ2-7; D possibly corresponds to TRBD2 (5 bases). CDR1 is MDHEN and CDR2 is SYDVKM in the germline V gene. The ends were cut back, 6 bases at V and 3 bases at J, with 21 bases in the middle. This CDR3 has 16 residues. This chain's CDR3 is CASSPRGISVFYEQYS. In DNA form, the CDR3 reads TGTGCCAGCAGCCCTCGAGGGATTAGCGTATTCTACGAGCAGTACTCC.

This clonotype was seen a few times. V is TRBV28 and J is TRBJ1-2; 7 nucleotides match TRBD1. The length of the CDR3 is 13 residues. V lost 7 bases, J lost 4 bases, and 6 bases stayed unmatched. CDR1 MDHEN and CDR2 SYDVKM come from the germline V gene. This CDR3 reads CASTGRTGYGYTF. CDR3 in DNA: TGTGCCAGCACGGGCCGGACAGGCTATGGCTACACCTTC.

CDR3 DNA: TGTGCCAGCAGCTTGGACTTAGGGAACACTGAAGCTTTCTTT. It is translated as CASSLDLGNTEAFF. The chain is built from TRBV7-9 and TRBJ1-1; unclear D gene. In germline, CDR1 is SEHNR, CDR2 FQNEAQ (reference sequence). The germline V and J ends were trimmed by 3 bases and 1 base, with 9 bases remaining between them. The length of the CDR3 is 14 residues.

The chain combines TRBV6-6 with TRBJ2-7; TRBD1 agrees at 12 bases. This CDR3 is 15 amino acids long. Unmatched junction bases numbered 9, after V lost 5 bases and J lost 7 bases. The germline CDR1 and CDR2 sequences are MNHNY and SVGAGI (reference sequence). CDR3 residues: CASSTGTGGSREQYF. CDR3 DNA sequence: TGTGCCAGCAGTACGGGGACAGGGGGCTCTCGGGAGCAGTACTTC.

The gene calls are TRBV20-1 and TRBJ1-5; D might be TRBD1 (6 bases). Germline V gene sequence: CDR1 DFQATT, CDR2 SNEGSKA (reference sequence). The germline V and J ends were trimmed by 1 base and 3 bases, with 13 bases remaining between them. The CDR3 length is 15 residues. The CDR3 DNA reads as TGCAGTGCTAGAGCAGCGGGGGGCCTCAATCAGCCCCAGCATTTT. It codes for CSARAAGGLNQPQHF.

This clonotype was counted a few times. The CDR3 bases are TGTGCCAGCAGGGATAGCTGGGGGACTACAAGATCCACAGATACGCAGTATTTT. Translating it yields CASRDSWGTTRSTDTQYF. The chain carries TRBV12-3 or TRBV12-4 and TRBJ2-3; 7 bases fit TRBD2. V gave up 6 bases and J gave up 2 bases; unmatched junction bases: 17. The CDR3 contains 18 residues.

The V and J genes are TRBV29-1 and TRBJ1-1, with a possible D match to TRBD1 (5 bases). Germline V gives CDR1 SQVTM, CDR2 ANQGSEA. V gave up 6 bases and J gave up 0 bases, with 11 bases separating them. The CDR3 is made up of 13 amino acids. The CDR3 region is CSVATAVNTEAFF. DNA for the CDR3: TGCAGCGTGGCGACAGCAGTGAACACTGAAGCTTTCTTT. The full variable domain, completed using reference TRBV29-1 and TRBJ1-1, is SAVISQKPSRDICQRGTSLTIQCQVDSQVTMMFWYRQQPGQSLTLIATANQGSEATYESGFVIDKFPISRPNLTFSTLTVSNMSPEDSSIYLCSVATAVNTEAFFGQGTRLTVV.

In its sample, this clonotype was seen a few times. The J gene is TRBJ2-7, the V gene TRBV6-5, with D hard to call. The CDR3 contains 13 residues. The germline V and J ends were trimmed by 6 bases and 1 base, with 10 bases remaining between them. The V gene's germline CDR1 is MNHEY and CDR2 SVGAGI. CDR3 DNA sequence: TGTGCCAGCAGCGATCGGGTATCCTACGAGCAGTACTTC. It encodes CASSDRVSYEQYF.

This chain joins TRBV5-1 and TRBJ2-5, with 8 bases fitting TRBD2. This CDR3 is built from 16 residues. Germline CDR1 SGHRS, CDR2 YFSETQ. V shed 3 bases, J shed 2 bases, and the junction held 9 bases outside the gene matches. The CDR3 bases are TGCGCCAGCAGCTCGCCAGCGGGAGTGGGACAAGAGACCCAGTACTTC. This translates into CASSSPAGVGQETQYF.